The 5 T cell receptor beta chains in this list originate from one sample, sequenced in a study of PD-1 blockade in classical Hodgkin lymphoma. Using immunoSEQ multiplex PCR, the repertoire was profiled, and TCRdb retains in-frame clones only, with some absent. The sample contains approximately 19,000 clones, 65% to 80% of which appear only once. The time point denotes: cycle 4 day 1 (C4D1), after more than 5 weeks of nivolumab. Brentuximab vedotin exposure varied among the patients, all of whom had relapsed after autologous stem cell transplantation. Source: peripheral blood mononuclear cells (PBMCs), taken before the fourth cycle of nivolumab. These receptor sequences come from a human donor with classical Hodgkin lymphoma.

CDR3 in DNA: TGTGCCAGTAGTATACTGGGGACTTCTGGAAACACCATATATTTT. It encodes CASSILGTSGNTIYF. The genes are TRBV19 and TRBJ1-3; TRBD1 is a possible D gene (5 bases). This CDR3 comprises 15 residues. CDR1 and CDR2 from the germline V gene are LNHDA and SQIVND (reference sequence). Trimming took 2 bases from V and 1 from J, leaving 9 bases between them. The full variable domain, rest sourced from reference TRBV19 and TRBJ1-3, is DGGITQSPKYLFRKEGQNVTLSCEQNLNHDAMYWYRQDPGQGLRLIYYSQIVNDFQKGDIAEGYSVSREKKESFPLTVTSAQKNPTAFYLCASSILGTSGNTIYFGEGSWLTVV.

This clone has more than one count but fewer than ten. The chain combines TRBV7-2 with TRBJ1-5; TRBD1 is a possible D gene (5 bases). The V end was cut by 6 bases, the J end by 8 bases, with 14 bases between. The CDR3 consists of 13 residues. Germline V CDR1 and CDR2: SGHTA, FQGNSA. The CDR3 loop is CASSNGGMEPQHF. As DNA, the CDR3 is TGTGCCAGCAGTAATGGGGGGATGGAGCCCCAGCATTTT.

The genes are TRBV19 and TRBJ1-5; no clear D gene. The germline V and J ends were trimmed by 2 bases and 2 bases, with 7 bases remaining between them. Germline CDR1 and CDR2: LNHDA and SQIVND (reference sequence). CDR3 length: 14 amino acids. CDR3 coding DNA: TGTGCCAGTAGTATACAGGAGGGCAATCAGCCCCAGCATTTT. Its protein is CASSIQEGNQPQHF.

In its sample, this clone ranks as medium-sized (0.01 to 0.1%). The rearrangement links TRBV5-1 to TRBJ1-1; no firm D call. The V end lost 0 bases, the J end lost 0 bases, and 9 bases lay between the germline ends. In germline, CDR1 is SGHRS, CDR2 YFSETQ. The CDR3 has 15 amino acids. CDR3 sequence: CASSLGLTMNTEAFF. The CDR3 bases are TGCGCCAGCAGCTTGGGCTTAACCATGAACACTGAAGCTTTCTTT.

The V gene is TRBV5-8, the J gene TRBJ1-1; perhaps TRBD1 as D (6 bases). The CDR3 has 13 residues. The germline CDR1 and CDR2 sequences are SGHTS and YDEGEE. V lost 0 bases to trimming and J lost 3 bases, with 6 bases between them. CDR3 sequence: CASSLDRDTEAFF. DNA of the CDR3: TGTGCCAGCAGCTTGGACAGGGACACTGAAGCTTTCTTT.